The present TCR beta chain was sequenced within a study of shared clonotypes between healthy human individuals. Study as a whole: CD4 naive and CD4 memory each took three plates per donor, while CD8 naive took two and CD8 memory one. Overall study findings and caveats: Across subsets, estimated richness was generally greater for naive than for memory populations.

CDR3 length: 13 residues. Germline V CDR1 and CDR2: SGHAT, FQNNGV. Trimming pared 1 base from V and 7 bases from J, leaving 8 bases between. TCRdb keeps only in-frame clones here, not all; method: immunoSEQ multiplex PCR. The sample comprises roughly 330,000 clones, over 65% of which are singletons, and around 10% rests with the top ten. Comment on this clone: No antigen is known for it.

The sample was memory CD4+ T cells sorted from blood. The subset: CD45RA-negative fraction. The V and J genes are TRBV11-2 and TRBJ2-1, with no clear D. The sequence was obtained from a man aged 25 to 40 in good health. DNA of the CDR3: TGTGCCAGCAGCTTAGTGGTCGATAATGAGCAGTTCTTC. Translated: CASSLVVDNEQFF.